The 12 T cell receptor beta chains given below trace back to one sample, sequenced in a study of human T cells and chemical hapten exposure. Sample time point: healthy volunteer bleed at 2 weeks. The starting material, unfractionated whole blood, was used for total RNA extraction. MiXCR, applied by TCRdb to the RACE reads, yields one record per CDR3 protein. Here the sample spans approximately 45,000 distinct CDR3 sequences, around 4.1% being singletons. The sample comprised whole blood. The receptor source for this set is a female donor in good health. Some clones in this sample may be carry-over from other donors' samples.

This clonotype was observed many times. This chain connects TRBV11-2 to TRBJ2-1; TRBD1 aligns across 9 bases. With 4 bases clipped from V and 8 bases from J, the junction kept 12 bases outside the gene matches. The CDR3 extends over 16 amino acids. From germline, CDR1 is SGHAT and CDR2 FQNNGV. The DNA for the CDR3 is TGTGCCAGCAGCTCTTCACCGGGACAGGGTAGGGATGAGCAGTTCTTC. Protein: CASSSSPGQGRDEQFF.

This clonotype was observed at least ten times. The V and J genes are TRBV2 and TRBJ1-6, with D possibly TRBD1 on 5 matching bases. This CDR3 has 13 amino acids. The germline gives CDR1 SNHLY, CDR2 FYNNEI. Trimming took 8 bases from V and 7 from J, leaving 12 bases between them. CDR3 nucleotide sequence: TGTGCCAGCGAGGGACGCCTAAATTCACCCCTCCACTTT. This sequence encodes CASEGRLNSPLHF.

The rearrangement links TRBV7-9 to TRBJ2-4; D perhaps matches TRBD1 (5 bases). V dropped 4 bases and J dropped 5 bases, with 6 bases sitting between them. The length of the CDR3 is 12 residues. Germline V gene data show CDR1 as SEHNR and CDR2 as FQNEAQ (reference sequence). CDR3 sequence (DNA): TGTGCCAGCAGCTCACAGGAAAACATTCAGTACTTC. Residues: CASSSQENIQYF. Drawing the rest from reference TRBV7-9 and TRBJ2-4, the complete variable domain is DTGVSQNPRHKITKRGQNVTFRCDPISEHNRLYWYRQTLGQGPEFLTYFQNEAQLEKSRLLSDRFSAERPKGSFSTLEIQRTEQGDSAMYLCASSSQENIQYFGAGTRLSVL.

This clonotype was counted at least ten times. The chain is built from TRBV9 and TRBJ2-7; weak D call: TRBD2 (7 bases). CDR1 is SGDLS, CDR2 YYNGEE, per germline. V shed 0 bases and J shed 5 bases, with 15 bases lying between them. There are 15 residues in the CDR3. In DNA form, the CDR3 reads TGTGCCAGCAGCGTAGAGGGGGGGAGTCTCGACGAGCAGTACTTC. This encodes CASSVEGGSLDEQYF. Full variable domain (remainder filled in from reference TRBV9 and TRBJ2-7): DSGVTQTPKHLITATGQRVTLRCSPRSGDLSVYWYQQSLDQGLQFLIQYYNGEERAKGNILERFSAQQFPDLHSELNLSSLELGDSALYFCASSVEGGSLDEQYFGPGTRLTVT.

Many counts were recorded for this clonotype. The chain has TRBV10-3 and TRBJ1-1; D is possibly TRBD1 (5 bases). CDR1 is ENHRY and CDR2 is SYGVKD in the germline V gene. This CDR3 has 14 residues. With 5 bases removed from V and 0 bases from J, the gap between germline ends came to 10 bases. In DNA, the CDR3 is TGTGCCATCAGTCAGGGAGGGATGAACACTGAAGCTTTCTTT. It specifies CAISQGGMNTEAFF.

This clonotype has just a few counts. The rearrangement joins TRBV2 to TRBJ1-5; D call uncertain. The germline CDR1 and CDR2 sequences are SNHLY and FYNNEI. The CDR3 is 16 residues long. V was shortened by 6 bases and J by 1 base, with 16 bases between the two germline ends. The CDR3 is CASRRGGSQSNQPQHF. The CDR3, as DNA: TGTGCCAGCAGGAGAGGAGGATCCCAGAGCAATCAGCCCCAGCATTTT.

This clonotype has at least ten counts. This CDR3 reads CASSFALATDTQYF. DNA of the CDR3: TGTGCCAGCAGCTTCGCGTTAGCGACAGATACGCAGTATTTT. The rearrangement links TRBV7-9 to TRBJ2-3; perhaps TRBD2 as D (5 bases). V lost 3 bases and J lost 3, with 10 bases in between. The CDR3 has 14 amino acids. From germline, CDR1 is SEHNR and CDR2 FQNEAQ (reference sequence).

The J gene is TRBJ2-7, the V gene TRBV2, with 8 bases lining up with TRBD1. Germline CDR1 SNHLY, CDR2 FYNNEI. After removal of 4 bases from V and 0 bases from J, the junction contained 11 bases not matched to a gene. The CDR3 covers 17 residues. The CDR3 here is CASSAVPGQDNSYEQYF. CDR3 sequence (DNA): TGTGCCAGCAGTGCGGTTCCGGGACAGGACAACTCCTACGAGCAGTACTTC.

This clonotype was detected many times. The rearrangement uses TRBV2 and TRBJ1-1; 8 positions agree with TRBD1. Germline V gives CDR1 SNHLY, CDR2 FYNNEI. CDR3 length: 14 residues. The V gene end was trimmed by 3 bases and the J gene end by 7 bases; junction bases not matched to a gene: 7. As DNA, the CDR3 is TGTGCCAGCAGTGACGGACAGGGCGCGGGTGAAGCTTTCTTT. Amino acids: CASSDGQGAGEAFF.

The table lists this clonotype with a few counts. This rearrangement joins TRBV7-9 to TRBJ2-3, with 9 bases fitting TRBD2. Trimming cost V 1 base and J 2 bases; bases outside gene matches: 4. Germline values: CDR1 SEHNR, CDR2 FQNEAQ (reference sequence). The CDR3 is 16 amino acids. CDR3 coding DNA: TGTGCCAGCAGCTTAGTTAGCGGGGGCTACACAGATACGCAGTATTTT. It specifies CASSLVSGGYTDTQYF. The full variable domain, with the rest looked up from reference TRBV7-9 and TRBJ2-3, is DTGVSQNPRHKITKRGQNVTFRCDPISEHNRLYWYRQTLGQGPEFLTYFQNEAQLEKSRLLSDRFSAERPKGSFSTLEIQRTEQGDSAMYLCASSLVSGGYTDTQYFGPGTRLTVL.

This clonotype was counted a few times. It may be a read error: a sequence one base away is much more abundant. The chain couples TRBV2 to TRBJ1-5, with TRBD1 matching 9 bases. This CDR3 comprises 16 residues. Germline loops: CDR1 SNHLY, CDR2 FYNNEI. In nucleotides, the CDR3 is TGTGCCAGCAGTACTGTCCCGGGACAGGGAGATCAGCCCCAGAATTTT. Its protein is CASSTVPGQGDQPQNF.

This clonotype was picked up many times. The CDR3 reads CASSLALTGRTDTQYF. DNA of the CDR3: TGCGCCAGCAGCTTGGCTCTGACAGGGCGCACAGATACGCAGTATTTT. The chain combines TRBV5-1 with TRBJ2-3; 7 bases are shared with TRBD1. The CDR3 length is 16 residues. With V trimmed by 0 bases and J by 1 base, 5 bases remained unmatched. CDR1 and CDR2 (germline): SGHRS, YFSETQ.